Sequencing of this TCR beta chain was carried out in a study of beta chain features in type 1 diabetes. Trimming shortened V by 4 bases and J by 2 bases, and 5 bases separated the two germline ends. The germline CDR1 and CDR2 sequences are SGDLS and YYNGEE. The CDR3 contains 12 residues. Investigators reverse transcribed all isolated RNA, so they sequenced expressed TCRB transcripts. Regulatory, naive and central memory T cell samples averaged approximately 3.4 million reads. The data were produced by immunoSEQ multiplex PCR, yet TCRdb's version contains in-frame clones alone and is incomplete. The top ten clones hold under 1.5% of a sample with 120,000 to 150,000 clones, 8% to 13% of them seen once. This clone has at least ten counts. Its antigen is unknown. Broader study findings: When VDJ junctions were examined, type 1 diabetes patients showed fewer insertions and more deletions.

Naive, central memory, regulatory and stem cell-like memory cells within the CD4+ compartment were sorted using CD45RO/CCR7/CD25/CD127/CD95/CD27. The clonotype comes from a man aged 18 to 29 in good health. The chain recombines TRBV9 with TRBJ2-3; no clear D gene. The sequenced sample was naive CD4+ T cells from blood. The CDR3 sequence: CASSSNTDTQYF. The CDR3 DNA sequence: TGTGCCAGCAGCTCTAACACAGATACGCAGTATTTT.